The source of this T cell receptor (beta chain) is a study of tumor-infiltrating lymphocytes in primary liver carcinoma. On the study more broadly: Roughly 3.5 to 7.13 million productive TCRbeta reads came from each sample, comparable across tissue types. Study-level findings and limits: Only about 8-25% of top clones appeared in all five tumor regions. Tumor specimens were characterized by a significantly higher top-250-clone fraction than blood (p = 0.039).

A word on this clonotype: Its target is unknown. In this CDR3 the conserved last residue, phenylalanine or tryptophan, is missing, so a read error is likely.

The CDR3 is made up of 15 amino acids. The trim removed 6 bases at V and 3 bases at J, leaving 10 bases unmatched. Germline CDR1 and CDR2: SQVTM and ANQGSEA. Total RNA amounting to around 450 ng was the source from which TCR beta cDNA was made with a constant-region primer. It was through three nested multiplex PCR rounds of slightly modified ARM-PCR that TCR beta libraries arose. It was with TRBV1-TRBV30 forward primers and a C-beta reverse primer that the first two PCR rounds were run, at about 10 cycles each. TCRdb ran MiXCR on the multiplex PCR reads and lists one entry per CDR3 protein. The data contain about 97,000 distinct CDR3 sequences, 65% to 75% of them singletons. Each 20-30 mg portion of unsorted bulk tissue served as the source for co-extraction of RNA and DNA.

This chain uses TRBV29-1 with TRBJ2-3; 9 nucleotides line up with TRBD2. The sequencing input was liver tumor tissue from sampling region 2. Subset here: tumor region T2, inferior pole. The TCR originated in a woman between 55 and 75 years old with primary liver carcinoma and hepatitis B virus infection. As DNA, the CDR3 is TGCAGCGTCGCCACCGGGACTAGCAGAACAGATACGCAGTATTAT. Its protein product is CSVATGTSRTDTQYY.